This T cell receptor beta chain was identified in a study of blood T cell repertoires in COVID-19 (dated by TCRdb to the early 2020s). Regarding the study in general: Samples covering the acute and convalescent phases of COVID-19 were provided by collaborators in the United States, Italy and Spain. The material from the prospective study consisted of cDNA or gDNA derived from T cells, B-cell-depleted T cells, or PBMCs. The dataset comprised deeply sampled blood TCRbeta repertoires from subjects exposed to, actively infected with, or recovered from COVID-19. A freely available public database, intended as a resource for researchers studying the immune response to SARS-CoV-2, is where the repertoires were released. The samples were drawn from the first 160 participants of the ongoing ImmuneRACE study and from more than 1,000 subjects provided by 6 global collaborators. The sample metadata nearly always contained a de-identified subject ID, COVID-19 status, age in years and sex. Where HLA class I and class II types were available, the types were taken from metadata supplied by the sample provider, not from assay-based typing. What the study reported, not specific to this receptor: The quantity of clinical and demographic metadata differed by source and by participant and was supplied without curation.

The immunoSEQ Assay, a bias-controlled multiplex PCR, was used to amplify TCRbeta CDR3 regions from genomic DNA. In the source study's methods: Nucleated cell counts per sample were estimated from amplification of reference gene primers within the assay. To quantify the absolute abundance of each unique TCRbeta CDR3 rearrangement, sequence reads were collapsed and filtered. For each sample, productive Simpson clonality was calculated as the square root of Simpson's diversity index across productive rearrangements. The table was pulled from immuneACCESS by TCRdb, which kept in-frame rearrangements only. Such tables lose some clones; where checked, under half of the loss comes from unresolved V genes, and the rest has no known cause. For V, J and clone size, that table is used; D and trimming come from the DNA. For this sample there are about 230,000 clones; just over 85% appear just once. In total, the top ten clones hold roughly 11% of the sample.

CDR1 and CDR2 are read off the germline V gene as SNHLY and FYNNEI. V has 9 bases trimmed and J has 3 bases trimmed; junction bases matching no gene number 2. The CDR3 starts with the cysteine, ends with the phenylalanine, and has 12 residues. Only CDR3 DNA remains: 36 bases, in frame from the first base. In Seattle, one collaborating source enrolled patients while the infection was active and tracked those patients longitudinally over the course of disease. The collaborating institutions used their own protocols to collect whole blood in K2EDTA tubes. For TCRbeta analysis, collaborators shipped samples in one of three forms: frozen whole blood, isolated PBMCs, or DNA extracted from either of those sample types. Comment on this clone: What this receptor recognizes is not known. No much larger clone is present one base from it, and per-base qualities are unavailable.

The sample was peripheral blood. The receptor comes from a man between 50 and 59 years old with COVID-19, enrolled during active disease. The sequence is built from TRBV2 and TRBJ1-2; 9 of the junction bases match TRBD1. The nucleotides read TGTGCCAGACGGACAGGGGACTATGGCTACACCTTC. This encodes CARRTGDYGYTF.